What follows are 16 T cell receptor beta chains derived from one specimen sequenced in a study of T cell clonality in common variable immunodeficiency. Profiled with immunoSEQ multiplex PCR; TCRdb holds only in-frame clones, not every one. The sample presents tens of thousands of clones, none singletons. The sample taken for sequencing was peripheral blood mononuclear cells. The receptors were gathered from a person aged 18-70 years in good health.

There are many counts of this clone. The read ends 3 residues early relative to the CDR3; the germline J gene fills the gap. V and J are TRBV5-1 and TRBJ2-5; possibly TRBD1 for D (5 bases). CDR1 SGHRS and CDR2 YFSETQ come from the germline V gene. This CDR3 region has 14 residues. Trimming took 6 bases from V and 3 from J, leaving 15 bases between them. The CDR3 bases that were read are TGCGCCAGCATGGTGTTTCCAGGGAAAGAGACC. Its protein product is CASMVFPGKET. The entire CDR3 protein is CASMVFPGKETQYF.

The sample holds many counts of this clone. The read stops 3 residues short of the end of the CDR3; the missing end is completed from the germline J gene. V and J are TRBV11-2 and TRBJ2-5, with 7 nucleotides matching TRBD2. CDR1 and CDR2 (germline): SGHAT, FQNNGV. CDR3 length equals 15 residues. After removal of 3 bases from V and 5 bases from J, the junction contained 9 bases not matched to a gene. This chain's CDR3 is CASSFSSGADETQYF. The sequenced part of the CDR3 DNA is TGTGCCAGCAGCTTTTCTAGCGGAGCAGATGAGACC.

This clone appeared many times. The CDR3 end lies 3 residues beyond the end of the read and is filled in from the germline J gene. The chain carries TRBV5-5 and TRBJ1-5; the D gene is possibly TRBD1 (5 bases). The V gene lost 4 bases and the J gene lost 6 bases, with 14 bases spanning the gap. The CDR3 has 14 amino acids. Per the germline V gene, CDR1 is SGHKS and CDR2 is YYEKEE (reference sequence). The part of the CDR3 DNA that was read is TGTGCCAGCAGCAGCCTCAGGGTGGGTCAGCCC. This sequence encodes CASSSLRVGQP. The CDR3 in full is CASSSLRVGQPQHF.

Notes on this clone: The read terminates 3 residues before the CDR3 end, so the remaining end is supplied by the germline J gene. V usage is TRBV11-3 and J usage is TRBJ2-7; 7 bases agree with TRBD1. V trimming: 2 bases; J trimming: 2 bases; junction bases outside the gene matches: 3. Germline V gene data show CDR1 as SGHNT and CDR2 as YENEEA. The CDR3 runs 14 residues. The CDR3 sequence: CASSLKDRAYEQYF. CDR3 DNA, as far as it was read: TGTGCCAGCAGCTTAAAAGACAGGGCCTACGAG.

This clone was recorded at least ten times. The read comes to an end 3 residues before the CDR3 does, leaving the germline J gene to fill in the end. The chain has TRBV20-1 and TRBJ2-7, with 9 bases aligning to TRBD1. After removal of 0 bases from V and 2 bases from J, the junction contained 5 bases not matched to a gene. Germline CDR1 reads DFQATT; CDR2 reads SNEGSKA (reference sequence). CDR3 size: 15 residues. CDR3 residues: CSARDPGQGPYEQYF. The part of the CDR3 DNA that was read is TGCAGTGCTAGAGATCCAGGACAGGGGCCCTACGAG.

In its sample, this clone was seen many times. Read data end 3 residues before the CDR3 end; the end is taken from the germline J gene. The chain links TRBV29-1 to TRBJ2-7, with TRBD1 identical over 9 bases. Germline CDR1 and CDR2: SQVTM and ANQGSEA. V was clipped by 4 bases and J by 0 bases; unmatched bases: 4. The CDR3 is 14 amino acids. The CDR3 protein is CSVGRQGGSYEQYF. Partial CDR3 DNA: TGCAGCGTTGGTAGACAGGGGGGCTCCTACGAG.

Ten or more counts support this clone. The CDR3 protein is CASKVDRGRDTQYF. CDR3 DNA, as far as it was read: TGTGCCAGTAAGGTGGACAGGGGAAGAGATACG. The chain recombines TRBV19 with TRBJ2-3, with 9 positions matching TRBD1. The read comes to an end 3 residues before the CDR3 does, leaving the germline J gene to fill in the end. This CDR3 region has 14 residues. The germline V gene encodes CDR1 LNHDA and CDR2 SQIVND (reference sequence). Unmatched junction bases numbered 7, after V lost 7 bases and J lost 5 bases. Looking up the rest from reference TRBV19 and TRBJ2-3 gives the full variable domain: DGGITQSPKYLFRKEGQNVTLSCEQNLNHDAMYWYRQDPGQGLRLIYYSQIVNDFQKGDIAEGYSVSREKKESFPLTVTSAQKNPTAFYLCASKVDRGRDTQYFGPGTRLTVL.

This clone was picked up many times. The sequence runs out 3 residues before the end of the CDR3; the remainder is reconstructed from the germline J gene. This chain uses TRBV5-6 with TRBJ2-2, with D perhaps TRBD1 (6 bases). In germline, CDR1 is SGHDT, CDR2 YYEEEE. The CDR3 extends over 15 amino acids. Between the trimmed V and J ends, which lost 4 bases and 7 bases, there was a span of 17 bases. The covered CDR3 bases are TGTGCCAGCAGCACCGTAACAGGGTTCATCGGGGAG. Amino acid sequence: CASSTVTGFIGE. The entire CDR3 protein reads CASSTVTGFIGELFF.

This clone was detected ten times or more. The read ends 3 residues early relative to the CDR3; the germline J gene fills the gap. J is TRBJ1-6 and V is TRBV5-1, with D perhaps matching TRBD1 (6 bases). Germline loops: CDR1 SGHRS, CDR2 YFSETQ. The CDR3 extends over 14 amino acids. V gave up 0 bases and J gave up 9 bases, with 10 bases separating them. The covered CDR3 bases are TGCGCCAGCAGCTTGGCCGGCAGGGGTTCACCC. Its translation is CASSLAGRGSP. The whole CDR3 protein reads CASSLAGRGSPLHF.

The table lists this clone with a few counts. The CDR3 extends 3 residues past the end of the read, so its final part is completed from the germline J gene. The V gene is TRBV18, the J gene TRBJ1-1; D unresolved. The CDR3 is made up of 13 amino acids. Trimming cost V 1 base and J 5 bases, with 8 bases left between them. Germline V CDR1 and CDR2: KGHSH, LQKENI. The covered CDR3 bases are TGTGCCAGCTCACCACGCAGCGGGACTGAA. It is translated as CASSPRSGTE. The full CDR3 protein reads CASSPRSGTEAFF.

Comment on this clone: The observed sequence ends 3 residues before the CDR3 terminus, with the missing tail filled in from the germline J gene. This chain uses TRBV7-3 with TRBJ2-2; 12 positions agree with TRBD2. The CDR3 length is 17 residues. Germline values: CDR1 SGHTA, CDR2 FQGTGA. With V trimmed by 2 bases and J by 6 bases, 7 bases remained unmatched. CDR3 protein: CASSLGLAGGIAGELFF. Partial CDR3 DNA: TGTGCCAGCAGCTTAGGGCTAGCGGGAGGGATCGCCGGGGAG.

Many counts were recorded for this clone. The read ends 3 residues early relative to the CDR3; the germline J gene fills the gap. This rearrangement joins TRBV5-5 to TRBJ2-4; possible D gene TRBD1, 5 bases. There are 11 residues in the CDR3. The germline gives CDR1 SGHKS, CDR2 YYEKEE (reference sequence). CDR3 sequence: CASSDGHNQYF. The covered CDR3 bases are TGTGCCAGCAGCGACGGACACAAT.

The table lists this clone with a few counts. The read falls 3 residues short of the CDR3 end, and the missing part is taken from the germline J gene. V is TRBV6-2 or TRBV6-3 and J is TRBJ2-1; TRBD2 matches at 13 bases. The CDR3 sequence is 15 residues long. The ends lost 2 bases at V and 9 bases at J; junction bases unmatched: 4. Looked up from germline, CDR1 is MNHEY and CDR2 is SVGEGT. The chain's CDR3 is CASSYPGLAGAEQFF. Incomplete CDR3 DNA: TGTGCCAGCAGTTACCCCGGACTAGCGGGAGCTGAG.

At least ten counts were recorded for this clone. The read stops 3 residues short of the end of the CDR3; the missing end is completed from the germline J gene. This chain links TRBV4-2 with TRBJ2-6, with 8 bases lining up with TRBD1. Trimming took 4 bases from V and 4 from J; bases not matched to a gene: 12. This CDR3 spans 18 amino acids. Germline CDR1 reads LGHNA; CDR2 reads YNFKEQ. CDR3 protein: CASSLRGRGQTGANVLTF. CDR3 DNA, as far as it was read: TGTGCCAGCAGCCTAAGGGGCAGGGGGCAGACAGGGGCCAACGTC.

There are many counts of this clone. The CDR3 reads CSAPDINFMNTEAFF. The covered CDR3 bases are TGCAGTGCCCCGGACATTAATTTCATGAACACTGAA. The V call is TRBV20-1, the J call TRBJ1-1; D may be TRBD1 (5 bases). Read coverage stops 3 residues before the CDR3 terminus; the germline J gene supplies the remainder. This CDR3 spans 15 amino acids. CDR1 and CDR2 (germline): DFQATT, SNEGSKA (reference sequence). Trimming took 6 bases from V and 0 from J, leaving 17 bases between them.

This clone was seen ten or more times. CDR3 amino acids: CASSSTGVPGELFF. Incomplete CDR3 DNA: TGTGCCAGCTCGTCGACAGGAGTCCCCGGGGAG. V usage is TRBV18 and J usage is TRBJ2-2, with D possibly being TRBD1 (6 bases). The CDR3 is cut off 3 residues early in the read; its end comes from the germline J gene. CDR1 and CDR2 from the germline V gene are KGHSH and LQKENI. This CDR3 contains 14 residues. V was pared by 6 bases and J by 6 bases, with 14 bases between.